This passage covers 9 T cell receptor beta chains from one sample sequenced in a study of blood T cell repertoires in COVID-19. Assay: immunoSEQ multiplex PCR; the TCRdb copy retains only in-frame clones and omits some. The sample contains 400,000 or so clones, 90% of which appear only once. The sample was PBMCs or T cells enriched from blood (not recorded which). The source is a young man who had recovered from COVID-19.

The CDR3 DNA reads TGTGCCAGCAGCTTAGCGGTCGGGGGGGAGACCCAGTACTTC. Translating it yields CASSLAVGGETQYF. The chain is built from TRBV11-3 and TRBJ2-5, with 7 positions matching TRBD2. Unmatched junction bases numbered 4, after V lost 1 base and J lost 5 bases. This CDR3 is 14 amino acids long. Germline V gives CDR1 SGHNT, CDR2 YENEEA.

The chain links TRBV5-4 to TRBJ1-1, with 9 bases lining up with TRBD1. The CDR3 spans 16 residues. Germline V gives CDR1 SGHNT, CDR2 YYREEE (reference sequence). Germline trimming cut 0 bases from V and 0 bases from J; bases unmatched to any gene: 3. The CDR3 DNA reads as TGTGCCAGCAGCTTGGGGGACAGGGAACTGAACACTGAAGCTTTCTTT. Its protein product is CASSLGDRELNTEAFF.

The chain recombines TRBV5-1 with TRBJ1-1; no reliable D call. The germline V gene encodes CDR1 SGHRS and CDR2 YFSETQ. The CDR3 runs to 17 residues. Between the trimmed V and J ends, which lost 3 bases and 2 bases, there was a span of 20 bases. This CDR3 is CASSWGVVASGNTEAFF. The DNA of the CDR3 is TGCGCCAGCAGCTGGGGAGTGGTTGCAAGTGGTAACACTGAAGCTTTCTTT.

The chain employs TRBV3-1 (or the pseudogene TRBV3-2) and TRBJ1-4; D unclear. The germline V gene encodes CDR1 LGHDT and CDR2 YNNKEL (reference sequence). This CDR3 has 14 amino acids. The V and J ends lost 0 bases and 5 bases respectively, with 7 bases between them. The CDR3 protein is CASSQEQENEKLFF. Here the CDR3 DNA reads TGTGCCAGCAGCCAAGAGCAAGAGAATGAAAAACTGTTTTTT.

The chain recombines TRBV7-3 with TRBJ2-1; no clear D. Germline V CDR1 and CDR2: SGHTA, FQGTGA. The CDR3 extends over 13 amino acids. V dropped 1 base and J dropped 9 bases, with 10 bases sitting between them. The CDR3 region is CASSLNTEGEQFF. In nucleotides, the CDR3 is TGTGCCAGCAGCTTAAATACAGAAGGTGAGCAGTTCTTC.

The table lists this clone with a few counts. V gene TRBV28 combines with J gene TRBJ1-2; 7 bases agree with TRBD1. V lost 4 bases, J lost 0 bases, and 5 bases stayed unmatched. CDR1 is MDHEN, CDR2 SYDVKM, per germline. The CDR3 extends over 15 amino acids. The CDR3 bases are TGTGCCAGCAGTTATAGGGACAGAGCTAACTATGGCTACACCTTC. Translating gives CASSYRDRANYGYTF.

The count of this clone is one. The V call is TRBV14, the J call TRBJ2-1; D call uncertain. The V gene lost 1 base and the J gene lost 0 bases, with 13 bases spanning the gap. CDR3 length: 17 amino acids. CDR1 and CDR2 (germline): SGHDN, FVKESK. The CDR3 here is CASSQVKAPSSYNEQFF. The DNA for the CDR3 is TGTGCCAGCAGCCAAGTCAAAGCGCCGAGCTCCTACAATGAGCAGTTCTTC.

The J gene is TRBJ2-1, the V gene TRBV27; 9 positions agree with TRBD2. V lost 5 bases to trimming and J lost 4 bases; unmatched junction nucleotides: 9. Germline V gene sequence: CDR1 MNHEY, CDR2 SMNVEV (reference sequence). The CDR3 contains 16 residues. In DNA, the CDR3 is TGTGCCAGCAGTCCCTCGACTAGCGGATCTTACAATGAGCAGTTCTTC. It encodes CASSPSTSGSYNEQFF.

The chain recombines TRBV5-5 with TRBJ2-2; 10 bases are a match to TRBD2. V shed 1 base, J shed 4 bases, and the junction held 10 bases outside the gene matches. Germline loops: CDR1 SGHKS, CDR2 YYEKEE (reference sequence). The CDR3 is 18 residues long. CDR3 DNA sequence: TGTGCCAGCAGCTTGAGTCGTCTAGCGGGAGCTACCACCGGGGAGCTGTTTTTT. Encoded protein: CASSLSRLAGATTGELFF.